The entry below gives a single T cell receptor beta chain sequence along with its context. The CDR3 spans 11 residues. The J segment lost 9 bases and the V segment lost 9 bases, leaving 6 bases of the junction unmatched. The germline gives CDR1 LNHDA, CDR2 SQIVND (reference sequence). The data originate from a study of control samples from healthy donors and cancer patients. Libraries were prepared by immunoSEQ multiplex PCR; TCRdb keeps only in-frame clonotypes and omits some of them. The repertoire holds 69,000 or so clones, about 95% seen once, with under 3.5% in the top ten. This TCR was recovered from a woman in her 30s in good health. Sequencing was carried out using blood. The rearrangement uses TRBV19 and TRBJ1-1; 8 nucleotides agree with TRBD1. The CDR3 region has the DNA TGTGCCAGCGAGGACAGGGCAAAAGCTTTCTTT. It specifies CASEDRAKAFF.